The T cell receptor (beta chain) described here comes from a study of blood T cells in healthy people across ages. This clonotype was detected only once. At one end the junction does not follow the germline gene, possibly because of a read error. It was with a sample-barcoded 5' primer and a J-beta primer mix that a second PCR of roughly 7 to 12 cycles was run. TCRdb independently ran MiXCR on the 5' RACE reads; one entry per CDR3 protein. The table includes fewer than 1,200,000 distinct CDR3 sequences, approximately 25% detected once. This CDR3 is built from 13 residues. CDR1 is SEHNR, CDR2 FQNEAQ, per germline (reference sequence). Separately, the same data were catalogued under a study of T cells of mothers and their children.

This chain uses TRBV7-9 with TRBJ1-1; D is unresolved. Material: blood. This receptor was taken from a girl aged 2 to 10 in good health. CDR3: CASSTHGQVEALF. The CDR3, as DNA: TGTGCCAGCAGCACCCACGGGCAGGTTGAAGCTCTCTTT.